The source of this T cell receptor beta chain is a study of neurological immune-mediated disorders. The group of healthy controls was made up of people who were blood bank volunteers in Maryland, USA. The CDR3 is 14 amino acids. The germline CDR1 and CDR2 sequences are SGHTA and FQGNSA. Trimming cost V 2 bases and J 6 bases, with 12 bases left between them. This clonotype has ten or more counts. Each CDR3 protein is one row after TCRdb ran MiXCR on the 5' RACE reads. The sample has about 79,000 distinct CDR3 sequences; around an eighth are singletons. Source material: PBMCs. This chain links TRBV7-2 with TRBJ2-3; D not certain. The TCR sequence derives from a woman aged 50 to 60 in good health. The CDR3 loop is CASSLQPQTDTQYF. The CDR3 DNA reads as TGTGCCAGCAGCTTACAACCTCAGACGGATACGCAGTATTTT.